The 26 T cell receptor beta chains below come from one sample, sequenced in a study of shared clonotypes between healthy human individuals. Using immunoSEQ multiplex PCR, the repertoire was profiled, and TCRdb retains in-frame clones only, with some absent. The sample lists 170,000 or so clones; over 50% were seen once. Source material: memory CD4+ T cells sorted from blood. The subset: CD45RA-negative fraction. The receptors originated from a man in his thirties or forties in good health.

This chain joins TRBV7-3 and TRBJ2-1; 10 positions match TRBD2. Unmatched junction bases numbered 8, after V lost 2 bases and J lost 4 bases. Germline values: CDR1 SGHTA, CDR2 FQGTGA. This CDR3 comprises 17 residues. The CDR3 DNA reads TGTGCCAGCAGCTTATTGGCTAGCGGGAGATTTTACAATGAGCAGTTCTTC. Its translation: CASSLLASGRFYNEQFF.

The sample holds a few counts of this clone. The gene calls are TRBV5-4 and TRBJ2-7; 8 bases align to TRBD2. Germline-derived CDR1 and CDR2 are SGHNT and YYREEE (reference sequence). Losses at the gene ends were 5 bases for V and 7 bases for J; bases not matched to a gene: 11. This CDR3 region has 14 residues. The DNA of the CDR3 is TGTGCCAGCAGGACGGGAGGGATGGGGGGAGAGCAGTACTTC. Translated: CASRTGGMGGEQYF.

The genes are TRBV6-1 and TRBJ1-1; D gene uncertain. The CDR3 length is 13 residues. V lost 6 bases to trimming and J lost 0 bases, with 8 bases between them. CDR1 MNHNS and CDR2 SASEGT come from the germline V gene. The CDR3 nucleotides read TGTGCCAGCAGCCTTGAGGTGAACACTGAAGCTTTCTTT. The encoded protein is CASSLEVNTEAFF.

The chain uses TRBV11-3 and TRBJ2-2; D not resolved. V lost 5 bases and J lost 5, with 9 bases in between. The CDR3 is 13 amino acids. In germline, CDR1 is SGHNT, CDR2 YENEEA. The CDR3 is CASSPTATGELFF. The CDR3 coding sequence is TGTGCCAGCAGCCCGACGGCTACCGGGGAGCTGTTTTTT.

V usage is TRBV14 and J usage is TRBJ2-1; D gene unclear. Per germline, CDR1 SGHDN and CDR2 FVKESK. The CDR3 contains 15 residues. V lost 3 bases, J lost 5 bases, and 14 bases lay in between. CDR3 loop: CASSHVASPHNEQFF. CDR3 bases: TGTGCCAGCAGCCATGTCGCGTCACCCCACAATGAGCAGTTCTTC.

This sequence joins TRBV19 and TRBJ2-3, with TRBD1 matching over 9 bases. Germline V lookup: CDR1 LNHDA, CDR2 SQIVND (reference sequence). Losses at the gene ends were 5 bases for V and 9 bases for J; bases not matched to a gene: 15. The CDR3 extends over 16 amino acids. The CDR3 DNA reads as TGTGCCAGTAGTGCTCCGGGACAGGGTGGTTCGGTAACGCAGTATTTT. The encoded protein is CASSAPGQGGSVTQYF.

This clone appeared once. The gene calls are TRBV28 and TRBJ2-3; 11 bases match TRBD2. V was clipped by 3 bases and J by 6 bases; unmatched bases: 8. This CDR3 contains 16 residues. CDR1 MDHEN and CDR2 SYDVKM come from the germline V gene. The CDR3 loop reads CASSFIAGGPGDTQYF. CDR3 coding DNA: TGTGCCAGCAGTTTTATAGCGGGAGGGCCGGGGGATACGCAGTATTTT.

This clone has a handful of counts. The V and J genes are TRBV10-1 and TRBJ2-1; TRBD1 might be the D (5 bases). This CDR3 is built from 14 residues. Looked up from germline, CDR1 is WNHNN and CDR2 is SYGVQD (reference sequence). Trimming removed 2 bases at V and 0 bases at J, with 5 bases between. CDR3 in DNA: TGCGCCAGCAGTGAGCAGGGCTCCTACAATGAGCAGTTCTTC. Translation: CASSEQGSYNEQFF.

This chain connects TRBV11-2 to TRBJ2-2, with 7 bases matching TRBD2. Germline values: CDR1 SGHAT, CDR2 FQNNGV. Germline trimming cut 3 bases from V and 7 bases from J; bases unmatched to any gene: 11. The CDR3 is 16 amino acids. The CDR3 DNA sequence: TGTGCCAGCAGCTTCTACGTCGGACTAGACAACGGGGAGCTGTTTTTT. This sequence encodes CASSFYVGLDNGELFF.

The J gene is TRBJ2-7, the V gene TRBV28; 10 bases align to TRBD2. Germline V gene data show CDR1 as MDHEN and CDR2 as SYDVKM. V lost 2 bases, J lost 3 bases, and 4 bases stayed unmatched. The CDR3 is made up of 15 amino acids. The CDR3 is CASSLRAGGGYEQYF. CDR3 DNA sequence: TGTGCCAGCAGTTTACGAGCGGGAGGGGGCTACGAGCAGTACTTC.

The chain uses TRBV18 and TRBJ1-3; unclear D gene. V was clipped by 3 bases and J by 0 bases, with 15 bases between them. The CDR3 runs to 17 residues. Germline V gives CDR1 KGHSH, CDR2 LQKENI. In DNA form, the CDR3 reads TGTGCCAGCTCACCCACCCGGGAGTTCCGCTCTGGAAACACCATATATTTT. It yields the protein CASSPTREFRSGNTIYF.

This clone has just a few counts. This chain uses TRBV5-1 with TRBJ2-1, with 7 bases aligning to TRBD2. Trimming removed 0 bases from V and 6 bases from J; junction bases left unmatched: 0. Per germline, CDR1 SGHRS and CDR2 YFSETQ. The CDR3 is 13 amino acids. This chain's CDR3 is CASSLGGSNEQFF. CDR3 coding DNA: TGCGCCAGCAGCTTGGGCGGGAGCAATGAGCAGTTCTTC.

The V and J genes are TRBV6-5 and TRBJ2-7; D may be TRBD2 (6 bases). Germline CDR1 and CDR2: MNHEY and SVGAGI. This CDR3 has 14 amino acids. V lost 2 bases to trimming and J lost 2 bases, with 10 bases between them. CDR3 coding DNA: TGTGCCAGCAGTTACGGGGGGATGACCTACGAGCAGTACTTC. Amino acid sequence: CASSYGGMTYEQYF.

V is TRBV6-5 and J is TRBJ1-1; no reliable D call. CDR1 and CDR2 from the germline V gene are MNHEY and SVGAGI. With 7 bases removed from V and 3 bases from J, the gap between germline ends came to 6 bases. This CDR3 is 11 amino acids long. CDR3 region: CASIAYTEAFF. As DNA, the CDR3 is TGTGCCAGCATCGCCTACACTGAAGCTTTCTTT.

The rearrangement uses TRBV7-9 and TRBJ2-5, with D maybe TRBD1 (6 bases). The V end was cut by 5 bases, the J end by 0 bases, with 7 bases between. The CDR3 length is 13 residues. From germline, CDR1 is SEHNR and CDR2 FQNEAQ (reference sequence). Here the CDR3 DNA reads TGTGCCAGCAGCAGACAGGACCAAGAGACCCAGTACTTC. Translation gives CASSRQDQETQYF.

The J gene is TRBJ2-6, the V gene TRBV5-1; maybe TRBD1 (5 bases). The CDR3 totals 15 residues. CDR1 is SGHRS and CDR2 is YFSETQ in the germline V gene. V lost 2 bases, J lost 0 bases, and 6 bases lay in between. The CDR3, as DNA: TGCGCCAGCAGCTTTGGGGCCTCTGGGGCCAACGTCCTGACTTTC. Residues: CASSFGASGANVLTF.

This clone was counted only a few times. This rearrangement joins TRBV7-9 to TRBJ1-1; D gene ambiguous. Per the germline V gene, CDR1 is SEHNR and CDR2 is FQNEAQ (reference sequence). Deletions cut 5 bases from V and 0 bases from J, with 10 bases between. The CDR3 is 14 amino acids. The CDR3 DNA reads TGTGCCAGCAGCAACAGCCCCATGAACACTGAAGCTTTCTTT. It is translated as CASSNSPMNTEAFF.

V gene TRBV7-8 combines with J gene TRBJ2-7; 9 bases are a match to TRBD1. This CDR3 has 14 amino acids. Germline assignment: CDR1 SGHVS and CDR2 FQNEAQ. The trim removed 3 bases at V and 5 bases at J, leaving 5 bases unmatched. The CDR3 protein is CASSLGGTGNEQYF. CDR3 coding DNA: TGTGCCAGCAGCTTGGGGGGGACAGGGAACGAGCAGTACTTC.

CDR3 bases: TGCGCCGGAAGCTCAGGAAACACCGGGGAGCTGTTTTTT. The encoded protein is CAGSSGNTGELFF. The gene calls are TRBV23-1 and TRBJ2-2; no reliable D call. TRBV23-1 is an ORF, and what it does is uncertain. Deletions cut 11 bases from V and 2 bases from J, with 12 bases between. The CDR3 contains 13 residues.

The chain carries TRBV13 and TRBJ2-2; TRBD1 aligns across 7 bases. Germline CDR1 is PRHDT and CDR2 is FYEKMQ (reference sequence). V trimming: 3 bases; J trimming: 2 bases; junction bases outside the gene matches: 9. There are 17 residues in the CDR3. The CDR3 protein is CASSFSLRDRNTGELFF. The DNA for the CDR3 is TGTGCCAGCAGCTTTTCCCTCCGGGACAGAAACACCGGGGAGCTGTTTTTT.

This sequence joins TRBV27 and TRBJ1-2, with D possibly TRBD1 on 5 matching bases. Trimming took off 7 bases at V and 2 bases at J, with 20 bases between the two ends. The CDR3 has 16 residues. The germline V gene encodes CDR1 MNHEY and CDR2 SMNVEV (reference sequence). The CDR3 bases are TGTGCCAGCAAACCCTCCGGGACGGGTTGGAACTATGGCTACACCTTC. The encoded protein is CASKPSGTGWNYGYTF.

This chain joins TRBV11-3 and TRBJ1-1, with 7 bases that match TRBD1. J gave up 8 bases and V 5 bases, and 11 bases lay outside the gene matches. Germline V gene lookup returns CDR1 SGHNT and CDR2 YENEEA. CDR3 size: 14 residues. The CDR3 coding sequence is TGTGCCAGCAGCCCTGGAGACAGGGAGGGGGAAGCTTTCTTT. This encodes CASSPGDREGEAFF.

This clone has just a few counts. The chain uses TRBV5-1 and TRBJ2-5; 13 positions agree with TRBD2. This CDR3 has 18 residues. V lost 4 bases and J lost 5; bases outside the gene matches: 14. CDR1 and CDR2 from the germline V gene are SGHRS and YFSETQ. CDR3 region: CASSEVRTSGRAGETQYF. CDR3 nucleotide sequence: TGCGCCAGCAGCGAAGTCAGGACTAGCGGGAGAGCAGGGGAGACCCAGTACTTC.

This clone was counted only a few times. The chain employs TRBV9 and TRBJ2-3; 8 positions match TRBD2. Trimming cost V 1 base and J 6 bases; bases outside gene matches: 7. Germline CDR1 SGDLS, CDR2 YYNGEE. The CDR3 runs 15 residues. The CDR3 reads CASSVYLAGRDTQYF. CDR3 DNA: TGTGCCAGCAGCGTATACTTAGCGGGAAGGGATACGCAGTATTTT.

Here the CDR3 reads CASSEFGSDTQYF. The CDR3 DNA reads TGTGCCAGCAGTGAATTCGGGTCAGATACGCAGTATTTT. The chain carries TRBV6-1 and TRBJ2-3, with no clear D. This CDR3 is 13 amino acids long. Deletions cut 2 bases from V and 4 bases from J, with 7 bases between. Germline values: CDR1 MNHNS, CDR2 SASEGT.

The table lists this clone with a few counts. The DNA of the CDR3 is TGTGCCAGCAGATCAACCGGGACAGGGTTATACGAGCAGTACTTC. It is translated as CASRSTGTGLYEQYF. This rearrangement joins TRBV28 to TRBJ2-7; TRBD1 matches at 9 bases. J lost 4 bases, V lost 6 bases, and 10 bases had no gene match. Germline CDR1 is MDHEN and CDR2 is SYDVKM. The CDR3 runs to 15 residues.